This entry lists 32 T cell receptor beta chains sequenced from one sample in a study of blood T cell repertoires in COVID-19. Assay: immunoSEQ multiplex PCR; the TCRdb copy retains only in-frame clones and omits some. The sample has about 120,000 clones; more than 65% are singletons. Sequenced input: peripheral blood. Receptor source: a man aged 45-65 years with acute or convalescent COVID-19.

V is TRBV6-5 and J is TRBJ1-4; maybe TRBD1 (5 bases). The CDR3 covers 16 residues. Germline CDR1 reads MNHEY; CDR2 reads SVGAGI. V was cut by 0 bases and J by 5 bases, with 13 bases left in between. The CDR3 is CASSYSVRGGNEKLFF. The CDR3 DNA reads TGTGCCAGCAGTTACTCGGTTAGGGGCGGCAATGAAAAACTGTTTTTT.

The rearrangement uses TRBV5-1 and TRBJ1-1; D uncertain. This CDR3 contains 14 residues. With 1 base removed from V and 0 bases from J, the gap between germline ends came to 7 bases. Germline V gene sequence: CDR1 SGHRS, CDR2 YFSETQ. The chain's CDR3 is CASSLLTVNTEAFF. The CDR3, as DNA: TGCGCCAGCAGCTTGTTAACTGTGAACACTGAAGCTTTCTTT.

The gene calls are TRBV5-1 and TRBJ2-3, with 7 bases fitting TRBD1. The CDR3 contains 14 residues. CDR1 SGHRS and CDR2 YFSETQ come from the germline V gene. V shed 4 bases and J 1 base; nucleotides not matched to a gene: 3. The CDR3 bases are TGCGCCAGCAGCCGGGACAGTGGCACAGATACGCAGTATTTT. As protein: CASSRDSGTDTQYF. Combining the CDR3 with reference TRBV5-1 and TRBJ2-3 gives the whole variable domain KAGVTQTPRYLIKTRGQQVTLSCSPISGHRSVSWYQQTPGQGLQFLFEYFSETQRNKGNFPGRFSGRQFSNSRSEMNVSTLELGDSALYLCASSRDSGTDTQYFGPGTRLTVL.

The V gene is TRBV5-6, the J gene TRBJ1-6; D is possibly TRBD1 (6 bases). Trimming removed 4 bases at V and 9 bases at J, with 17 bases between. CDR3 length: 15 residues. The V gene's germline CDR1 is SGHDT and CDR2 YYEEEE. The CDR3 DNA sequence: TGTGCCAGCAGCGGACAGCTATACCCCAGTTCACCCCTCCACTTT. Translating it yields CASSGQLYPSSPLHF. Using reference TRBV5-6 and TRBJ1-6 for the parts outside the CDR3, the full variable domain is DAGVTQSPTHLIKTRGQQVTLRCSPKSGHDTVSWYQQALGQGPQFIFQYYEEEERQRGNFPDRFSGHQFPNYSSELNVNALLLGDSALYLCASSGQLYPSSPLHFGNGTRLTVT.

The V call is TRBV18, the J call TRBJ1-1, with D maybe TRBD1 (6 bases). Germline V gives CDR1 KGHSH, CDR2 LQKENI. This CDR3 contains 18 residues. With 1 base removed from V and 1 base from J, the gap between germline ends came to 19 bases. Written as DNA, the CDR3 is TGTGCCAGCTCACCACGTAGGATTTCAGACAGGCAGAACACTGAAGCTTTCTTT. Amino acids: CASSPRRISDRQNTEAFF. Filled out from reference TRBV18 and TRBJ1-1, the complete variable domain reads NAGVMQNPRHLVRRRGQEARLRCSPMKGHSHVYWYRQLPEEGLKFMVYLQKENIIDESGMPKERFSAEFPKEGPSILRIQQVVRGDSAAYFCASSPRRISDRQNTEAFFGQGTRLTVV.

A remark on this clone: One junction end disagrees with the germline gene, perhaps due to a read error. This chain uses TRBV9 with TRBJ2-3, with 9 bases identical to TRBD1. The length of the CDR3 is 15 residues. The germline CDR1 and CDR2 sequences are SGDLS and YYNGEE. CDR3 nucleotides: TGTGCCAGCACTCCGGGACAGGGATTCACAAATACGCAGTATTTT. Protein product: CASTPGQGFTNTQYF.

For the CDR3, the DNA is TGTGCCAGCAGTTATCGGACAGGGGAGGCTTTCTTT. Translating gives CASSYRTGEAFF. The chain uses TRBV6-5 and TRBJ1-1; 9 bases map to TRBD1. Germline CDR1 reads MNHEY; CDR2 reads SVGAGI. The CDR3 spans 12 residues. The V segment lost 3 bases and the J segment 11 bases; nucleotides outside the gene matches: 4.

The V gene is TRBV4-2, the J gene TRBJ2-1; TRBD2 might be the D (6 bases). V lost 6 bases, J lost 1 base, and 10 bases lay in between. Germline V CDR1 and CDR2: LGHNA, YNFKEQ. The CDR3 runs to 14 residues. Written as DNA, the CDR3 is TGTGCCAGCAGTACCGGGGGTTCCTACAATGAGCAGTTCTTC. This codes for CASSTGGSYNEQFF.

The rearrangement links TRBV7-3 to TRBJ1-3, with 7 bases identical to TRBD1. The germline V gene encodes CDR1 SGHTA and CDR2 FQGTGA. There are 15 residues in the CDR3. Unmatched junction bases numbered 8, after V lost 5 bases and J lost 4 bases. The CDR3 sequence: CASSPDRASGNTIYF. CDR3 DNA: TGTGCCAGCAGCCCTGACAGGGCTTCGGGAAACACCATATATTTT.

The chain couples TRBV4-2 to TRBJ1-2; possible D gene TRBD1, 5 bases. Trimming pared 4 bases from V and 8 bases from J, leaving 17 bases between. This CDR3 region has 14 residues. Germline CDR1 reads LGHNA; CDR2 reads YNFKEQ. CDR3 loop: CASSPRGGSRGYTF. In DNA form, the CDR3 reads TGTGCCAGCAGCCCGCGGGGGGGTTCGAGGGGCTACACCTTC.

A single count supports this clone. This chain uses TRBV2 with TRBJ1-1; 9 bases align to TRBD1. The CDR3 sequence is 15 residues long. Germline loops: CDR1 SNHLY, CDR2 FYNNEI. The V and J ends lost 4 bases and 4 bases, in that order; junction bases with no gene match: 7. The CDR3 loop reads CASSAEGDRATEAFF. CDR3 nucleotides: TGTGCCAGCAGTGCTGAGGGGGACAGGGCCACTGAAGCTTTCTTT.

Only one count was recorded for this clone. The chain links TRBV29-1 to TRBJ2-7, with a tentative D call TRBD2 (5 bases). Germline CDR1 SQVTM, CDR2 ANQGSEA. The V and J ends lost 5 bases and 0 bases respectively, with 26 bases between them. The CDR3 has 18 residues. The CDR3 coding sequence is TGCAGCGTTCACCTACAGCGGAGGTTTCCAAAGGGCTCCTACGAGCAGTACTTC. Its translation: CSVHLQRRFPKGSYEQYF.

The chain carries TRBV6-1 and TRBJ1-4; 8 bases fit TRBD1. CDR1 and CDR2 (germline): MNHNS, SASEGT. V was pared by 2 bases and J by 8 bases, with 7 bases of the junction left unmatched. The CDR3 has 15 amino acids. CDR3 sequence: CASSEWTGLVEKLFF. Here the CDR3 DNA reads TGTGCCAGCAGTGAATGGACAGGGCTTGTGGAAAAACTGTTTTTT.

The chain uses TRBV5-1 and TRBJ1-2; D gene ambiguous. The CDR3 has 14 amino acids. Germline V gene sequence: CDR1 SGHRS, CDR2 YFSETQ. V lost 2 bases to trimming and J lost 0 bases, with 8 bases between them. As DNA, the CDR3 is TGCGCCAGCAGCTTAACTGATGCTAACTATGGCTACACCTTC. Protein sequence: CASSLTDANYGYTF. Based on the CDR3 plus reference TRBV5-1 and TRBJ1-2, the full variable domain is KAGVTQTPRYLIKTRGQQVTLSCSPISGHRSVSWYQQTPGQGLQFLFEYFSETQRNKGNFPGRFSGRQFSNSRSEMNVSTLELGDSALYLCASSLTDANYGYTFGSGTRLTVV.

CDR3 DNA sequence: TGTGCCAGCAGTGAAGCGCGTAGCGGGGGGCTCCAAGAGACCCAGTACTTC. Amino acids: CASSEARSGGLQETQYF. V usage is TRBV2 and J usage is TRBJ2-5; TRBD2 matches 10 bases. CDR1 is SNHLY and CDR2 is FYNNEI in the germline V gene. CDR3 size: 17 residues. V dropped 0 bases and J dropped 1; count of bases not matched to a gene: 5.

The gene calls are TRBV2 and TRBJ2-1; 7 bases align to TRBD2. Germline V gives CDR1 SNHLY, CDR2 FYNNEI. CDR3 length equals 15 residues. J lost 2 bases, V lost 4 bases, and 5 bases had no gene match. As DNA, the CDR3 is TGTGCCAGCAGTGCGGGCGGGGGTGCCTACAATGAGCAGTTCTTC. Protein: CASSAGGGAYNEQFF.

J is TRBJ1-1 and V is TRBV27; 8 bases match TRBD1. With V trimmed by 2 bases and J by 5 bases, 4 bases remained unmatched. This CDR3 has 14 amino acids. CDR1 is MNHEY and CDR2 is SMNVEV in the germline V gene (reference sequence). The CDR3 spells CASSLARGHTEAFF. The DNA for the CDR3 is TGTGCCAGCAGTTTAGCCAGGGGGCATACTGAAGCTTTCTTT.

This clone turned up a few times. CDR3 nucleotide sequence: TGTGCCATCAGTGAGTCGGTCACCCAGGGGGCCAAAAACATTCAGTACTTC. Its protein product is CAISESVTQGAKNIQYF. This chain uses TRBV10-3 with TRBJ2-4; TRBD1 is a possible D gene (6 bases). The CDR3 covers 17 residues. Germline CDR1 is ENHRY and CDR2 is SYGVKD. Between the trimmed V and J ends, which lost 0 bases and 1 base, there was a span of 13 bases.

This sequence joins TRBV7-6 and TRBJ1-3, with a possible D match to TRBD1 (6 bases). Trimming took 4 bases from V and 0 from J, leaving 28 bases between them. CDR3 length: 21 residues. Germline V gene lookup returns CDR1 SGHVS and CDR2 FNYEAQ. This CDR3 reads CASSSHRTEAPQVFSGNTIYF. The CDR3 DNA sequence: TGTGCCAGCAGCTCGCACCGGACAGAAGCTCCCCAAGTATTCTCTGGAAACACCATATATTTT.

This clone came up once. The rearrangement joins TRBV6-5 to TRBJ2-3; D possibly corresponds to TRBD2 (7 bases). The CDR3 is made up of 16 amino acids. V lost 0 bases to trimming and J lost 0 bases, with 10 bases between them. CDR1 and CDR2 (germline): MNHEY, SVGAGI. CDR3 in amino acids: CASSYSRGGSTDTQYF. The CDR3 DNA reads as TGTGCCAGCAGTTACTCGAGGGGGGGTAGCACAGATACGCAGTATTTT.

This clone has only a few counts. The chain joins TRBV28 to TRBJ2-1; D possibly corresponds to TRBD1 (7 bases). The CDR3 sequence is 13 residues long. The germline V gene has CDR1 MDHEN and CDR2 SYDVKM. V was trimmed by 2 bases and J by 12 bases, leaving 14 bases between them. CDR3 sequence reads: CASSLTAGGPQFF. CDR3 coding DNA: TGTGCCAGCAGTTTAACGGCAGGGGGGCCGCAGTTCTTC.

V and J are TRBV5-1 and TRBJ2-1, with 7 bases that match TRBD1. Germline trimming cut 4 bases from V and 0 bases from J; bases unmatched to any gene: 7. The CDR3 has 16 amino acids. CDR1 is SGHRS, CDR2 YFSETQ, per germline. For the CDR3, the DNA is TGCGCCAGCAGCCGACGACAGGGAAACTCCTACAATGAGCAGTTCTTC. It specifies CASSRRQGNSYNEQFF.

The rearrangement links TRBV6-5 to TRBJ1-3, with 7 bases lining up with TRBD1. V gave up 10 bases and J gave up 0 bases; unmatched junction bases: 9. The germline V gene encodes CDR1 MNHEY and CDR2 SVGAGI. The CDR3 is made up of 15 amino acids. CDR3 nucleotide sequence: TGTGCCACAGGAGGGACAGCTCGCTCTGGAAACACCATATATTTT. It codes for CATGGTARSGNTIYF.

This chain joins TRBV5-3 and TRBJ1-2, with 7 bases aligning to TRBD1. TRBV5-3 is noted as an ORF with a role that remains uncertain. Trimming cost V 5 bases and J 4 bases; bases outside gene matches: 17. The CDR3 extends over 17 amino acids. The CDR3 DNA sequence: TGTGCCAGAAGAACCTCTCCGTCAACAGGGGATTTCTATGGCTACACCTTC. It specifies CARRTSPSTGDFYGYTF.

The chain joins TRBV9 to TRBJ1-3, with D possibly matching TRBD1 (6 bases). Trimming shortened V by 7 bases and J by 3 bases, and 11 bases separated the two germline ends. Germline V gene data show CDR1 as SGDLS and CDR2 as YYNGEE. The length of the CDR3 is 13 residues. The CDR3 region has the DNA TGTGCCAGCGGAGGACAGCTTGGAAACACCATATATTTT. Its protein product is CASGGQLGNTIYF.

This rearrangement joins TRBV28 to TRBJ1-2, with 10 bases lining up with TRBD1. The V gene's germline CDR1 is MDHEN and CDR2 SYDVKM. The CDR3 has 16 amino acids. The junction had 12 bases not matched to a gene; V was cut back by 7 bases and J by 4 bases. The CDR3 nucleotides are TGTGCCAGCATATGGGCGGGACAGGGGTTTTCCTATGGCTACACCTTC. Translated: CASIWAGQGFSYGYTF.

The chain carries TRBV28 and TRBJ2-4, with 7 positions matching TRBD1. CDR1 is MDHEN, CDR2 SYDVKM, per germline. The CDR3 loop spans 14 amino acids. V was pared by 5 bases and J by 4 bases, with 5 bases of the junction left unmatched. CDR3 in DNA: TGTGCCAGCAGTCCTCAGGACAGGAAAAACATTCAGTACTTC. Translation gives CASSPQDRKNIQYF.

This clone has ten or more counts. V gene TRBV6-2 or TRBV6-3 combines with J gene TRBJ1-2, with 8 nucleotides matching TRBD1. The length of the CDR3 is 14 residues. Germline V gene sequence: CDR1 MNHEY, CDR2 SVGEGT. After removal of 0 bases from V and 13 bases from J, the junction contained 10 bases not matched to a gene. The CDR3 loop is CASSYSGTGLSCTF. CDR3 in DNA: TGTGCCAGCAGTTACTCGGGGACAGGTCTCTCCTGCACCTTC.

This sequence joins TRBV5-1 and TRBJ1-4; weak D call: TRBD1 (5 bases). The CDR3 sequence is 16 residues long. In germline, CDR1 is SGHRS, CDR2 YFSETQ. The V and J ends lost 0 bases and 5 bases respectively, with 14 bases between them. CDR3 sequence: CASSLAGGRSNEKLFF. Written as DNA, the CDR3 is TGCGCCAGCAGCTTGGCCGGGGGACGGTCGAATGAAAAACTGTTTTTT. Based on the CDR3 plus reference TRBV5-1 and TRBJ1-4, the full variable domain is KAGVTQTPRYLIKTRGQQVTLSCSPISGHRSVSWYQQTPGQGLQFLFEYFSETQRNKGNFPGRFSGRQFSNSRSEMNVSTLELGDSALYLCASSLAGGRSNEKLFFGSGTQLSVL.

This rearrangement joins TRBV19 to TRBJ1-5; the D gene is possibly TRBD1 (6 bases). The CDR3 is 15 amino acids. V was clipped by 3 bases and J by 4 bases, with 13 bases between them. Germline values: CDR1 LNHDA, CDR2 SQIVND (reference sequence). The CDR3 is CASSIGVGGNQPQHF. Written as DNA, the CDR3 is TGTGCCAGTAGTATCGGTGTAGGGGGAAATCAGCCCCAGCATTTT.

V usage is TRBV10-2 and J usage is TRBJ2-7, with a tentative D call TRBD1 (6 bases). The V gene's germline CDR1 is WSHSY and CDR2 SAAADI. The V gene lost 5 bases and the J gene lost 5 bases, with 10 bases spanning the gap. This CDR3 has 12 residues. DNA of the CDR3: TGCGCCAGCAGTCAGGGGAATCACGAGCAGTACTTC. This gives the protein CASSQGNHEQYF.

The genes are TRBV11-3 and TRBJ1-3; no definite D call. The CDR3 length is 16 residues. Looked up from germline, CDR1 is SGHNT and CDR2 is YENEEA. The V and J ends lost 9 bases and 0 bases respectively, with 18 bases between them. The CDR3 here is CARQPRWAPSGNTIYF. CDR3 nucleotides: TGTGCCAGGCAGCCCCGGTGGGCCCCCTCTGGAAACACCATATATTTT.